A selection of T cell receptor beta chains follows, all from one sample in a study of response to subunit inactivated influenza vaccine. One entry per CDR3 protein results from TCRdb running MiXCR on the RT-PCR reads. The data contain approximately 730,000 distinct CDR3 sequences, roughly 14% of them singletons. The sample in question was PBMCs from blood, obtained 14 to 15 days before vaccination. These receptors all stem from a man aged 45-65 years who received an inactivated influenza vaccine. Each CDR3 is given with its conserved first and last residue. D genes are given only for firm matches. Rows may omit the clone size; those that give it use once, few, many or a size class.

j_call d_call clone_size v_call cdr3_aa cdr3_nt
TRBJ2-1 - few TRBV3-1 CASSLNRDYEQFF TGTGCCAGCAGCCTGAACCGGGACTATGAGCAGTTCTTC
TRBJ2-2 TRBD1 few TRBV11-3 CASSSGQVRNTGELFF TGTGCCAGCAGCTCGGGACAGGTCAGGAACACCGGGGAGCTGTTTTTT
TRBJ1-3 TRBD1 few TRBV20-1 CSASRATGGNTIYF TGCAGTGCTAGCCGAGCGACAGGGGGAAACACCATATATTTT
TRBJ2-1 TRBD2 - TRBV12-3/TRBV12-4 CASRPSGGAGEQFF TGTGCCAGCAGACCTAGCGGGGGGGCCGGTGAGCAGTTCTTC
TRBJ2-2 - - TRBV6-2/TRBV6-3 CASRAGPVGELFF TGTGCCAGCAGAGCGGGTCCCGTAGGGGAGCTGTTTTTT
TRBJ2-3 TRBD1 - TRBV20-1 CSLGQGDTDTQYF TGCAGCCTGGGACAGGGAGACACAGATACGCAGTATTTT
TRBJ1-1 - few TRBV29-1 CSVGGTTHAFF TGCAGCGTTGGGGGCACCACCCACGCTTTCTTT
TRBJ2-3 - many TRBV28 CASSRSGFTDTQYF TGTGCCAGCAGCCGAAGCGGATTCACAGATACGCAGTATTTT
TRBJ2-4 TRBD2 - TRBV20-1 CSARDETLAVAKNIQYF TGCAGTGCTAGAGATGAAACCCTAGCGGTAGCCAAAAACATTCAGTACTTC
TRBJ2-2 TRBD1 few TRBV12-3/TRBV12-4 CASSRGPINTGELFF TGTGCCAGCAGTAGGGGGCCTATTAACACCGGGGAGCTGTTTTTT
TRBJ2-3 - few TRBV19 CASSKSKRSRTDTQYF TGTGCCAGTAGTAAGTCGAAGCGGTCCCGCACAGATACGCAGTATTTT
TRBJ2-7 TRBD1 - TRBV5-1 CASSWTGPYEQYF TGCGCCAGCAGCTGGACAGGTCCCTACGAGCAGTACTTC
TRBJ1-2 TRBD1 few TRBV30 CAWSVLGQGHGYTF TGTGCCTGGAGTGTACTTGGACAGGGGCATGGCTACACCTTC
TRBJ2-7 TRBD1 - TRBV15 CATRGQSSYEQYF TGTGCCACCCGGGGACAGTCTTCCTACGAGCAGTACTTC
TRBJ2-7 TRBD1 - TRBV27 CASRPRQGAYEQYF TGTGCCAGCAGACCAAGACAGGGGGCCTACGAGCAGTACTTC
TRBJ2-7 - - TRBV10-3 CAISHPLQGGFEQYF TGTGCCATCAGTCACCCCCTGCAGGGAGGTTTCGAGCAGTACTTC
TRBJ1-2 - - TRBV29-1 CSVASGGTNYGYTF TGCAGCGTTGCCAGTGGGGGGACTAACTATGGCTACACCTTC
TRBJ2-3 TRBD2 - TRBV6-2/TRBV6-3 CASSYSMLGRARSDTQYF TGTGCCAGCAGTTACTCGATGCTCGGGAGGGCCCGCTCAGATACGCAGTATTTT
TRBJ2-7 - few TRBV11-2 CASGPGKAPYEQYF TGTGCCAGCGGCCCAGGGAAAGCTCCCTACGAGCAGTACTTC
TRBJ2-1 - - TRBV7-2 CASSWAGGSRNEQFF TGTGCCAGCAGCTGGGCCGGAGGTTCACGAAATGAGCAGTTCTTC
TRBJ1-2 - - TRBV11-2 CASSNINYGYTF TGTGCCAGCAGCAATATTAACTATGGCTACACCTTC
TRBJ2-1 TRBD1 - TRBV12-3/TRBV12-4 CASRPVGTGHILRQFF TGTGCCAGCAGGCCCGTCGGGACAGGGCATATTCTTCGGCAGTTCTTC
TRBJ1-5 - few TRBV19 CASTPGGPQHF TGTGCCAGTACCCCTGGGGGGCCCCAGCATTTT
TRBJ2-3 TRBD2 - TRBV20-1 CSARGRAGATRTDTQYF TGCAGTGCTAGGGGAAGGGCGGGAGCGACGCGCACAGATACGCAGTATTTT
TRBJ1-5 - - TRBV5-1 CASSLNAGSNQPQHF TGCGCCAGCAGCTTGAACGCAGGCAGCAATCAGCCCCAGCATTTT
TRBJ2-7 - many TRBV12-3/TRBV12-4 CASSFRRRVGEQYF TGTGCCAGCAGTTTTAGGAGGCGGGTTGGCGAGCAGTACTTC
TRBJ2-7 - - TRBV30 CAWRPGAHFSYEQYF TGTGCCTGGAGACCAGGGGCCCATTTTTCCTACGAGCAGTACTTC
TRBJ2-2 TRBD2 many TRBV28 CASSFASGNTGELFF TGTGCCAGCAGTTTTGCTAGCGGGAACACCGGGGAGCTGTTTTTT
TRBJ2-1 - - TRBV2 CASREVGGPYNEQFF TGTGCCAGCAGGGAAGTGGGGGGCCCATACAATGAGCAGTTCTTC
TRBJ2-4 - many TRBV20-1 CSARDVNRENIQYF TGCAGTGCTAGAGATGTAAACAGGGAGAACATTCAGTACTTC
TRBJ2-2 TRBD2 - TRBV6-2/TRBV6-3 CASNLLAGGNTGELFF TGTGCCAGCAACCTACTAGCGGGGGGGAACACCGGGGAGCTGTTTTTT
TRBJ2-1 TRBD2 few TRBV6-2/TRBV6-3 CASSYEAGRTYNEQFF TGTGCCAGCAGTTACGAAGCGGGAAGGACCTACAATGAGCAGTTCTTC
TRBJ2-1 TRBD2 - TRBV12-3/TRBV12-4 CASTASGGTTSSYNEQFF TGTGCCAGCACCGCTAGCGGGGGGACAACGAGCTCCTACAATGAGCAGTTCTTC
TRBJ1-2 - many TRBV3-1 CASSGSGLRVYGYTF TGTGCCAGCAGCGGCTCGGGACTTCGGGTCTATGGCTACACCTTC
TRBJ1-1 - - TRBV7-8 CASSLARGPTSEAFF TGTGCCAGCAGCTTAGCCAGGGGCCCTACTTCTGAAGCTTTCTTT
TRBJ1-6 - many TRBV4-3 CASSQDLGSPLHF TGCGCCAGCAGCCAAGATTTAGGTTCACCCCTCCACTTT
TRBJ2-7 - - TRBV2 CASSEAQPLAYEQYF TGTGCCAGCAGTGAAGCACAGCCGCTCGCCTACGAGCAGTACTTC
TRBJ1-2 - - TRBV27 CASSPRGRYYGYTF TGTGCCAGCAGTCCTCGGGGCCGCTACTATGGCTACACCTTC
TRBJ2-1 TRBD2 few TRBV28 CASSIPGTSGEGEQFF TGTGCCAGCAGCATCCCCGGGACTAGCGGTGAGGGTGAGCAGTTCTTC
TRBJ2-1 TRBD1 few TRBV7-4 CASSHFQGQGCNEQFF TGTGCCAGCAGCCATTTTCAGGGACAGGGTTGCAATGAGCAGTTCTTC
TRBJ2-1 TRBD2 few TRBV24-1 CATSGGTRGSRNEQFF TGTGCCACCAGTGGGGGGACTAGAGGGTCCAGGAATGAGCAGTTCTTC
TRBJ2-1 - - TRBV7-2 CATQGGVAFYNEQFF TGTGCCACCCAGGGTGGCGTGGCCTTCTACAATGAGCAGTTCTTC
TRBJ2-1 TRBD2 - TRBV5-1 CASSAGTSGHEQFF TGCGCCAGCAGCGCCGGGACTAGTGGGCATGAGCAGTTCTTC
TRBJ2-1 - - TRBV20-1 CSAEKNEQFF TGCAGTGCTGAAAAAAATGAGCAGTTCTTC
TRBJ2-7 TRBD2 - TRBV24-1 CATSEAGGTYEQYF TGTGCCACCAGTGAAGCGGGAGGTACTTACGAGCAGTACTTC
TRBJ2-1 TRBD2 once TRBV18 CASSPSWTSLVISEQFF TGTGCCAGCTCACCGTCATGGACTAGTTTGGTAATCAGTGAGCAGTTCTTC
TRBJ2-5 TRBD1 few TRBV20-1 CSAPSDRGETQYF TGCAGTGCTCCCTCGGACAGGGGAGAGACCCAGTACTTC
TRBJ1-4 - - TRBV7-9 CASSLGRNPNEKLFF TGTGCCAGCAGCCTTGGACGGAATCCTAATGAAAAACTGTTTTTT